Below are 21 T cell receptor beta chains sequenced from a single sample in a study of CD8 T cells in ankylosing spondylitis. A single record per CDR3 protein comes from TCRdb applying MiXCR to the 5' RACE reads. Among approximately 130,000 distinct CDR3 sequences, 9.3% were seen once, and the ten largest hold 3% to 4%. Source material: blood, either unsorted or a sorted T cell fraction (not recorded which). Receptor source: a male donor with ankylosing spondylitis or in good health (not recorded which).

This clonotype appeared a few times. The J gene is TRBJ2-3, the V gene TRBV7-2; TRBD2 agrees at 9 bases. Germline V gene sequence: CDR1 SGHTA, CDR2 FQGNSA. With V trimmed by 8 bases and J by 4 bases, 7 bases remained unmatched. The CDR3 covers 14 residues. The CDR3 DNA reads TGTGCCAGCTCTGCGGGAGGGCCCCCAGATACGCAGTATTTT. This codes for CASSAGGPPDTQYF.

CDR3 in DNA: TGTGCCATTAGCTCCCCGGGCCTCTACGAGCAGTACTTC. This encodes CAISSPGLYEQYF. The V and J genes are TRBV5-6 and TRBJ2-7; D remains ambiguous. Germline CDR1 is SGHDT and CDR2 is YYEEEE. CDR3 length: 13 amino acids. V was pared by 9 bases and J by 3 bases, with 16 bases between.

The chain has TRBV20-1 and TRBJ2-7; 7 positions agree with TRBD2. The CDR3 runs to 13 residues. Germline assignment: CDR1 DFQATT and CDR2 SNEGSKA (reference sequence). The CDR3 region has the DNA TGCAGCCACCTGAGCGGGGAAAGGGACGAGCAGTACTTC. Translated, it gives CSHLSGERDEQYF.

This clonotype was seen at least ten times. The V and J genes are TRBV7-9 and TRBJ2-7; a weak D match, TRBD2 (6 bases). V lost 4 bases to trimming and J lost 5 bases, with 9 bases between them. CDR1 is SEHNR, CDR2 FQNEAQ, per germline (reference sequence). The CDR3 extends over 12 amino acids. CDR3 amino acids: CASSWGVHEQYF. The CDR3 coding sequence is TGTGCCAGCAGCTGGGGGGTCCACGAGCAGTACTTC.

This clonotype was detected many times. The rearrangement links TRBV20-1 to TRBJ2-7, with D maybe TRBD2 (6 bases). Trimming took 7 bases from V and 7 from J, leaving 20 bases between them. The CDR3 length is 13 residues. Germline-derived CDR1 and CDR2 are DFQATT and SNEGSKA (reference sequence). CDR3 in DNA: TGCAGTGGGTTTCTTACGGGGGTAAGAGAGCAGTACTTC. Its translation: CSGFLTGVREQYF.

The chain employs TRBV29-1 and TRBJ2-4; TRBD1 aligns across 9 bases. J was trimmed by 9 bases and V by 2 bases; bases with no gene match: 11. In germline, CDR1 is SQVTM, CDR2 ANQGSEA. This CDR3 has 15 residues. The CDR3 DNA follows: TGCAGCGTTGAATTCCTACCGGGACAGGGAGGCATTCAGTACTTC. Translation: CSVEFLPGQGGIQYF. Drawing the rest from reference TRBV29-1 and TRBJ2-4, the complete variable domain is SAVISQKPSRDICQRGTSLTIQCQVDSQVTMMFWYRQQPGQSLTLIATANQGSEATYESGFVIDKFPISRPNLTFSTLTVSNMSPEDSSIYLCSVEFLPGQGGIQYFGAGTRLSVL.

About this clonotype: An end of the junction differs from the germline gene, which may be a read error. V usage is TRBV12-3 or TRBV12-4 and J usage is TRBJ2-3; the match to TRBD2 covers 8 bases. The CDR3 contains 18 residues. CDR3 sequence (DNA): TGTACCAGCAGCCAGGGGTGGCCTACCTACCGGGAGGGAGATACGCAGTATTTT. Translation: CTSSQGWPTYREGDTQYF.

This clonotype has a count of ten or more. The chain employs TRBV20-1 and TRBJ2-6; D is ambiguous. This CDR3 region has 15 residues. Germline assignment: CDR1 DFQATT and CDR2 SNEGSKA (reference sequence). Trimming cost V 3 bases and J 1 base, with 10 bases left between them. The CDR3 bases are TGCAGTGCTAGGGCCCAGGTATCTGGGGCCAACGTCCTGACTTTC. Residues: CSARAQVSGANVLTF.

This clonotype has ten or more counts. V is TRBV25-1 and J is TRBJ1-5, with D unclear. The CDR3 has 14 amino acids. CDR1 and CDR2 (germline): MGHDK, SYGVNS. Between the trimmed V and J ends, which lost 3 bases and 1 base, there was a span of 7 bases. The chain's CDR3 is CASSEEQSNQPQHF. DNA of the CDR3: TGTGCCAGCAGTGAGGAACAGAGCAATCAGCCCCAGCATTTT.

V gene TRBV18 combines with J gene TRBJ2-1, with D perhaps matching TRBD1 or TRBD2 (5 bases each). Germline-derived CDR1 and CDR2 are KGHSH and LQKENI. The CDR3 runs to 13 residues. Between the trimmed V and J ends, which lost 3 bases and 10 bases, there was a span of 13 bases. The CDR3 reads CASSPNGGYEQFF. DNA for the CDR3: TGTGCCAGCTCACCGAATGGGGGTTACGAGCAGTTCTTC.

This clonotype was picked up many times. This rearrangement joins TRBV12-3 or TRBV12-4 to TRBJ2-5; D perhaps matches TRBD1 (7 bases). V gave up 5 bases and J gave up 5 bases, with 18 bases separating them. The CDR3 is 15 residues long. This CDR3 is CASSGTVARDETQYF. CDR3 bases: TGTGCCAGCAGTGGGACAGTGGCGCGGGACGAGACCCAGTACTTC.

The chain links TRBV9 to TRBJ2-1; 10 bases match TRBD2. The CDR3 is 16 residues long. Looked up from germline, CDR1 is SGDLS and CDR2 is YYNGEE. Losses at the gene ends were 2 bases for V and 10 bases for J; bases not matched to a gene: 12. This chain's CDR3 is CASSVTGSGRADEQFF. The CDR3 DNA reads as TGTGCCAGCAGCGTGACTGGGAGCGGGAGGGCCGACGAGCAGTTCTTC.

Concerning this clonotype: The junction departs from the called germline gene at one end, perhaps through a read error. The chain carries TRBV20-1 and TRBJ2-7, with 10 positions matching TRBD2. The length of the CDR3 is 16 residues. CDR1 and CDR2 from the germline V gene are DFQATT and SNEGSKA (reference sequence). CDR3 protein: CCAIPRTSGDFYEQYF. In nucleotides, the CDR3 is TGCTGTGCAATCCCTCGGACTAGCGGCGACTTCTACGAGCAGTACTTC.

In this sample, this clonotype turned up many times. The gene calls are TRBV20-1 and TRBJ2-2; 7 bases match TRBD2. Germline loops: CDR1 DFQATT, CDR2 SNEGSKA (reference sequence). V gave up 3 bases and J gave up 2 bases; unmatched junction bases: 3. This CDR3 is 14 amino acids long. The DNA of the CDR3 is TGCAGTGCTAGTGGGACTATAAACACCGGGGAGCTGTTTTTT. Amino acid sequence: CSASGTINTGELFF.

This clonotype was seen ten or more times. CDR3 region: CASKPNILAGESDTQYF. The CDR3 DNA reads as TGCGCCAGCAAACCGAATATACTAGCGGGAGAGTCAGATACGCAGTATTTT. The chain recombines TRBV5-1 with TRBJ2-3; 11 nucleotides agree with TRBD2. The V gene end was trimmed by 6 bases and the J gene end by 4 bases; junction bases not matched to a gene: 13. CDR1 is SGHRS and CDR2 is YFSETQ in the germline V gene. The CDR3 has 17 residues.

This clonotype was observed many times. The chain has TRBV5-1 and TRBJ2-2; perhaps TRBD2 as D (5 bases). V was trimmed by 0 bases and J by 5 bases, leaving 11 bases between them. The CDR3 length is 15 residues. From germline, CDR1 is SGHRS and CDR2 YFSETQ. In nucleotides, the CDR3 is TGCGCCAGCAGCTTGGACGGGTCGGGGACCGGGGAGCTGTTTTTT. It translates to CASSLDGSGTGELFF.

This sequence joins TRBV20-1 and TRBJ1-6; the D gene is possibly TRBD1 (5 bases). The V gene lost 2 bases and the J gene lost 5 bases, with 10 bases spanning the gap. The CDR3 is made up of 14 amino acids. Germline V gives CDR1 DFQATT, CDR2 SNEGSKA (reference sequence). CDR3 sequence reads: CSARSGGDNSPLHF. DNA of the CDR3: TGCAGTGCTAGAAGTGGAGGGGATAATTCACCCCTCCACTTT.

The V call is TRBV4-2, the J call TRBJ2-7, with TRBD1 matching 7 bases. The CDR3 runs to 15 residues. The J segment lost 0 bases and the V segment lost 4 bases, leaving 6 bases of the junction unmatched. Germline CDR1 and CDR2: LGHNA and YNFKEQ. Here the CDR3 reads CASSPGQVRSYEQYF. Written as DNA, the CDR3 is TGTGCCAGCAGCCCCGGACAGGTCCGCTCCTACGAGCAGTACTTC.

This clonotype was found a few times. The gene calls are TRBV6-2 or TRBV6-3 and TRBJ2-1; unclear D gene. The ends were cut back, 4 bases at V and 7 bases at J, with 8 bases in the middle. The CDR3 extends over 12 amino acids. Germline V CDR1 and CDR2: MNHEY, SVGEGT. This CDR3 is CASSSILNEQFF. CDR3 coding DNA: TGTGCCAGCAGTTCTATTTTAAATGAGCAGTTCTTC.

This clonotype came up many times. V gene TRBV5-1 combines with J gene TRBJ2-6, with D tentatively TRBD1 (6 bases). Trimming removed 4 bases from V and 4 bases from J, with 18 bases in between. The germline CDR1 and CDR2 sequences are SGHRS and YFSETQ. The CDR3 covers 17 residues. The CDR3 bases are TGCGCCAGCAGCGACGCAGGGGCGTTTTCCGGGGCCAACGTCCTGACTTTC. Protein product: CASSDAGAFSGANVLTF. Drawing the rest from reference TRBV5-1 and TRBJ2-6, the complete variable domain is KAGVTQTPRYLIKTRGQQVTLSCSPISGHRSVSWYQQTPGQGLQFLFEYFSETQRNKGNFPGRFSGRQFSNSRSEMNVSTLELGDSALYLCASSDAGAFSGANVLTFGAGSRLTVL.

This clonotype was seen ten or more times. The chain has TRBV28 and TRBJ1-2; D uncertain. Germline V gene data show CDR1 as MDHEN and CDR2 as SYDVKM. Trimming stripped 1 base from V and 7 bases from J, with 4 bases between. The CDR3 spans 11 residues. The DNA of the CDR3 is TGTGCCAGCAGTTTATCGTTTGGCTACACCTTC. Its translation is CASSLSFGYTF.